The present T cell receptor (beta chain) was sequenced within a study of T cells in Graves' hyperthyroidism and ophthalmopathy. Study results and caveats: Also found in blood were most expanded thyroid clonotypes above 0.001.

Diagnosis of hyperthyroidism was new in patients aged 18 to 65, and its duration was under 2 months. Source material for PBMCs was more than 7.5 ml fresh peripheral blood. TCR beta CDR3 sequences were amplified from RNA transcripts. HTBI primers drove first-round RT-PCR of the TCR CDR3. TCRdb passed the multiplex PCR reads through MiXCR, listing each CDR3 protein once. This table holds 300,000 to 450,000 distinct CDR3 sequences, 25% found once. On this clonotype: Its cognate antigen is unknown.

V was pared by 2 bases and J by 5 bases, with 11 bases of the junction left unmatched. CDR1 is MNHEY and CDR2 is SMNVEV in the germline V gene (reference sequence). The CDR3 spans 17 residues. The receptor's source is a man aged 50-60 years with Graves' hyperthyroidism. The material sequenced was blood. The rearrangement joins TRBV27 to TRBJ1-4; 7 nucleotides match TRBD1. The CDR3 sequence: CASSLTQAGTANEKLFF. CDR3 nucleotide sequence: TGTGCCAGCAGTTTAACCCAGGCCGGGACAGCCAATGAAAAACTGTTTTTT.